This T cell receptor beta chain originates from a study of high-grade serous ovarian cancer treatment subgroups. The data were produced by immunoSEQ multiplex PCR, yet TCRdb's version contains in-frame clones alone and is incomplete. This sample has over 4,500 clones, with roughly 65% found just once. Points on this clone: Its specificity is unknown.

Tumor samples were taken before definitive surgery or chemotherapy. Study results and limitations: The analyses considered CDR3 and ignored CDR1 and CDR2.

Input material: tumor tissue. The sequence derives from a human donor with high-grade serous ovarian cancer.

The chain's CDR3 is CAWRGSSYNSPLHF. The DNA of the CDR3 is TGTGCCTGGAGAGGAAGCTCCTATAATTCACCCCTCCACTTT. The V and J genes are TRBV30 and TRBJ1-6; D unresolved. The CDR3 runs to 14 residues. V was clipped by 3 bases and J by 0 bases, with 6 bases between them. Germline V gives CDR1 GTSNPN, CDR2 SVGIG (reference sequence).